These 27 T cell receptor beta chains originate from one sample sequenced in a study of vaccination and CD4 T cells after COVID-19. These receptors lack a known antigen. Scientists ran DNA taken from cultured CD4+ T cells through the Oncomine TCR Beta short-read assay for sequencing. Once CD4+ T cells had been cultured, genomic DNA was extracted from them. Each CDR3 protein gets one entry after TCRdb re-called the PCR reads with MiXCR. The sample lists some 9,100 distinct CDR3 sequences, about 40% occurring once. Treatment in this sample: roughly ten-day PBMC culture with coronavirus spike peptide pools or control peptides (ViraFEST assay). Before the COVID-19 pandemic (2011-2018), CD4+ T cells were obtained from the unexposed donor. The sample was CD4+ T cells from blood, cultured in vitro. The source is a human donor in good health.

The rearrangement joins TRBV28 to TRBJ1-2; D remains unclear. Looked up from germline, CDR1 is MDHEN and CDR2 is SYDVKM. This CDR3 is built from 14 residues. V was shortened by 5 bases and J by 4 bases, with 14 bases between the two germline ends. The CDR3 region has the DNA TGTGCCAGCAGTCTCTACATAGTGAGCTATGGCTACACCTTC. Encoded protein: CASSLYIVSYGYTF.

A few counts support this clonotype. This chain links TRBV28 with TRBJ1-5; the D is unclear. The CDR3 is made up of 14 amino acids. Germline CDR1 is MDHEN and CDR2 is SYDVKM. Trimming took off 7 bases at V and 5 bases at J, with 15 bases between the two ends. CDR3 coding DNA: TGTGCCAGCATGGATGGGCAGATATATCAGCCCCAGCATTTT. Amino acid sequence: CASMDGQIYQPQHF.

The V call is TRBV15, the J call TRBJ2-7; 8 bases are a match to TRBD1. V trimming: 6 bases; J trimming: 3 bases; junction bases outside the gene matches: 4. This CDR3 is 13 amino acids long. CDR1 is LNHNV and CDR2 is YYDKDF in the germline V gene (reference sequence). The CDR3 reads CATSKDRGYEQYF. CDR3 in DNA: TGTGCCACCAGTAAAGACAGGGGCTACGAGCAGTACTTC.

Here the CDR3 reads CASSYVGGAADYGYTF. The DNA of the CDR3 is TGTGCCAGCAGTTACGTGGGGGGGGCAGCGGACTATGGCTACACCTTC. The genes are TRBV6-5 and TRBJ1-2; tentative D call: TRBD1 (6 bases). From germline, CDR1 is MNHEY and CDR2 SVGAGI. Deletions cut 2 bases from V and 3 bases from J, with 16 bases between. The CDR3 is 16 residues long.

The gene calls are TRBV6-1 and TRBJ1-5; the D is unclear. Between the trimmed V and J ends, which lost 6 bases and 8 bases, there was a span of 14 bases. Germline V gene lookup returns CDR1 MNHNS and CDR2 SASEGT. This CDR3 is built from 13 residues. The CDR3 nucleotides read TGTGCCAGCAGCGCCGACGGATGGAAGCCCCAGCATTTT. Translated: CASSADGWKPQHF.

The sample holds one count of this clonotype. This sequence joins TRBV20-1 and TRBJ2-1; possibly TRBD2 for D (6 bases). The CDR3 runs to 13 residues. V lost 4 bases and J lost 4, with 11 bases in between. CDR1 DFQATT and CDR2 SNEGSKA come from the germline V gene (reference sequence). The CDR3 spells CSAISSGYNEQFF. CDR3 coding DNA: TGCAGTGCTATTAGTAGCGGATACAATGAGCAGTTCTTC.

This clonotype was detected only once. In DNA form, the CDR3 reads TGTGCCTGGAGTGTTGTGCGAACAGGGGGCACTGAAGCTTTCTTT. It codes for CAWSVVRTGGTEAFF. V usage is TRBV30 and J usage is TRBJ1-1, with 8 bases identical to TRBD1. Germline lookup yields CDR1 GTSNPN and CDR2 SVGIG (reference sequence). The trim removed 0 bases at V and 4 bases at J, leaving 7 bases unmatched. The CDR3 is 15 amino acids.

The V gene is TRBV6-2 or TRBV6-3, the J gene TRBJ2-1; no clear D gene. Germline CDR1 and CDR2: MNHEY and SVGEGT. The V gene lost 2 bases and the J gene lost 5 bases, with 13 bases spanning the gap. This CDR3 region has 15 residues. CDR3 in amino acids: CASSYVLAYNNEQFF. Written as DNA, the CDR3 is TGTGCCAGCAGTTACGTTTTAGCTTACAACAATGAGCAGTTCTTC.

This clonotype was counted only a few times. The chain joins TRBV20-1 to TRBJ2-7, with D perhaps TRBD1 (5 bases). Looked up from germline, CDR1 is DFQATT and CDR2 is SNEGSKA (reference sequence). V was cut by 3 bases and J by 0 bases, with 15 bases left in between. The CDR3 extends over 15 amino acids. The CDR3 sequence: CSASPRGTFSYEQYF. The CDR3 DNA is TGCAGTGCTAGTCCTAGGGGCACCTTCTCCTACGAGCAGTACTTC.

The chain couples TRBV19 to TRBJ1-3, with D possibly being TRBD1 (5 bases). Trimming removed 7 bases at V and 0 bases at J, with 13 bases between. CDR3 length: 15 amino acids. The germline V gene encodes CDR1 LNHDA and CDR2 SQIVND (reference sequence). The CDR3 loop reads CASIPQGVSGNTIYF. CDR3 DNA: TGTGCCAGTATCCCTCAGGGTGTCTCTGGAAACACCATATATTTT.

This clonotype qualifies as medium-sized (0.01 to 0.1%). This chain connects TRBV12-3 or TRBV12-4 to TRBJ2-5; possibly TRBD2 for D (5 bases). This CDR3 comprises 13 residues. Trimming stripped 7 bases from V and 7 bases from J, with 16 bases between. The CDR3 loop reads CASIPPGVGTQYF. The DNA for the CDR3 is TGTGCCAGCATACCGCCCGGGGTTGGGACCCAGTACTTC.

The rearrangement joins TRBV7-8 to TRBJ2-7, with D perhaps matching TRBD1 or TRBD2 (5 bases each). Trimming removed 5 bases from V and 0 bases from J, with 14 bases in between. The germline gives CDR1 SGHVS, CDR2 FQNEAQ. The CDR3 loop spans 15 amino acids. CDR3 DNA sequence: TGTGCCAGCAGCGAGCGTGTGGGACCCTCCTACGAGCAGTACTTC. This gives the protein CASSERVGPSYEQYF.

This sequence joins TRBV28 and TRBJ1-3, with a weak D call TRBD1 (5 bases). V dropped 0 bases and J dropped 0 bases, with 12 bases sitting between them. The CDR3 consists of 17 residues. Germline CDR1 and CDR2: MDHEN and SYDVKM. CDR3 protein: CASSLWRDPDSGNTIYF. The CDR3 DNA follows: TGTGCCAGCAGTTTATGGAGGGACCCAGACTCTGGAAACACCATATATTTT.

This clonotype is medium-sized. The chain couples TRBV6-1 to TRBJ2-2, with D uncertain. The CDR3 extends over 14 amino acids. V was trimmed by 0 bases and J by 5 bases, leaving 7 bases between them. Per germline, CDR1 MNHNS and CDR2 SASEGT. The DNA of the CDR3 is TGTGCCAGCAGTGAAGCTCCAGATACCGGGGAGCTGTTTTTT. Translating gives CASSEAPDTGELFF.

This clonotype was seen once. V is TRBV5-1 and J is TRBJ2-6; D gene unclear. Germline V gene sequence: CDR1 SGHRS, CDR2 YFSETQ. The CDR3 contains 17 residues. Trimming took 0 bases from V and 0 from J, leaving 10 bases between them. Written as DNA, the CDR3 is TGCGCCAGCAGCTTGGGGGGTACACTCTCTGGGGCCAACGTCCTGACTTTC. This gives the protein CASSLGGTLSGANVLTF.

The V and J genes are TRBV6-2 or TRBV6-3 and TRBJ2-2; unclear D gene. Trimming removed 6 bases from V and 3 bases from J, with 2 bases in between. The CDR3 extends over 11 amino acids. Germline values: CDR1 MNHEY, CDR2 SVGEGT. The CDR3 loop reads CASRYTGELFF. The CDR3 DNA sequence: TGTGCCAGCAGGTACACCGGGGAGCTGTTTTTT.

This chain joins TRBV20-1 and TRBJ2-6; TRBD1 agrees at 9 bases. Looked up from germline, CDR1 is DFQATT and CDR2 is SNEGSKA (reference sequence). The junction had 4 bases not matched to a gene; V was cut back by 1 base and J by 0 bases. The CDR3 extends over 17 amino acids. The CDR3 DNA follows: TGCAGTGCTAGAGGTGGGACAGGGCTCTCTGGGGCCAACGTCCTGACTTTC. It translates to CSARGGTGLSGANVLTF.

V usage is TRBV11-3 and J usage is TRBJ2-3; D uncertain. The germline V gene encodes CDR1 SGHNT and CDR2 YENEEA. The germline V and J ends were trimmed by 2 bases and 4 bases, with 10 bases remaining between them. There are 14 residues in the CDR3. The CDR3 DNA reads TGTGCCAGCAGCTTATCGTTAAGATCAGATACGCAGTATTTT. It specifies CASSLSLRSDTQYF.

CDR3 region: CSARRDRVEKLFF. CDR3 DNA sequence: TGCAGTGCTAGGAGGGACAGGGTTGAAAAACTGTTTTTT. This chain connects TRBV20-1 to TRBJ1-4; the match to TRBD1 covers 9 bases. The V gene's germline CDR1 is DFQATT and CDR2 SNEGSKA (reference sequence). Unmatched junction bases numbered 3, after V lost 3 bases and J lost 7 bases. The CDR3 covers 13 residues.

The chain employs TRBV7-2 and TRBJ2-5; D is possibly TRBD2 (10 bases). The V and J ends lost 5 bases and 0 bases respectively, with 25 bases between them. From germline, CDR1 is SGHTA and CDR2 FQGNSA. The CDR3 spans 19 residues. The CDR3 coding sequence is TGTGCCAGCAGCGACAGGGGGGCTAGCGGGAGCGCTTACCAAGAGACCCAGTACTTC. It encodes CASSDRGASGSAYQETQYF.

This clonotype was seen a handful of times. The gene calls are TRBV20-1 and TRBJ2-1; no clear D. V was pared by 4 bases and J by 0 bases, with 16 bases between. Germline assignment: CDR1 DFQATT and CDR2 SNEGSKA (reference sequence). The CDR3 has 16 residues. The CDR3 protein is CSATEPIRHSYNEQFF. CDR3 DNA: TGCAGTGCTACCGAACCTATACGCCACTCCTACAATGAGCAGTTCTTC.

The chain uses TRBV6-1 and TRBJ2-3, with 10 bases identical to TRBD2. V gave up 6 bases and J gave up 3 bases; unmatched junction bases: 3. The germline V gene encodes CDR1 MNHNS and CDR2 SASEGT. The CDR3 sequence is 14 residues long. In DNA form, the CDR3 reads TGTGCCAGCAGACAGCGGGAGGGGACAGATACGCAGTATTTT. This sequence encodes CASRQREGTDTQYF.

This rearrangement joins TRBV27 to TRBJ2-7, with 10 bases fitting TRBD2. The J segment lost 3 bases and the V segment lost 2 bases, leaving 4 bases of the junction unmatched. The CDR3 has 15 residues. Germline CDR1 reads MNHEY; CDR2 reads SMNVEV (reference sequence). The CDR3 DNA reads as TGTGCCAGCAGTTTAGGGCTAGCGGGAGTCTACGAGCAGTACTTC. Its translation is CASSLGLAGVYEQYF.

As DNA, the CDR3 is TGTGCCTGGAGTGTAACAGGGTACGACGAGCAGTACTTC. It yields the protein CAWSVTGYDEQYF. The chain is built from TRBV30 and TRBJ2-7, with TRBD1 as a possible D gene (6 bases). CDR3 size: 13 residues. Germline CDR1 reads GTSNPN; CDR2 reads SVGIG (reference sequence). V lost 0 bases and J lost 5, with 11 bases in between.

The J gene is TRBJ2-7, the V gene TRBV10-3; D remains unclear. The ends were cut back, 3 bases at V and 1 base at J, with 4 bases in the middle. This CDR3 is built from 12 residues. Per the germline V gene, CDR1 is ENHRY and CDR2 is SYGVKD. CDR3 coding DNA: TGTGCCATCAGTGACGGTTCCTACGAGCAGTACTTC. This codes for CAISDGSYEQYF.

V is TRBV6-2 or TRBV6-3 and J is TRBJ2-1, with TRBD2 matching over 14 bases. J gave up 3 bases and V 6 bases, and 10 bases lay outside the gene matches. Per germline, CDR1 MNHEY and CDR2 SVGEGT. There are 18 residues in the CDR3. The CDR3 region has the DNA TGTGCCAGCAGCCCGAGACTAGCGGGAGGGCCAGGCTACAATGAGCAGTTCTTC. Its protein product is CASSPRLAGGPGYNEQFF.

The J gene is TRBJ2-5, the V gene TRBV20-1; D might be TRBD2 (5 bases). With 3 bases removed from V and 2 bases from J, the gap between germline ends came to 13 bases. The CDR3 is 14 amino acids. Germline lookup yields CDR1 DFQATT and CDR2 SNEGSKA (reference sequence). CDR3 protein: CSASLFPGQETQYF. For the CDR3, the DNA is TGCAGTGCTAGTTTGTTCCCGGGACAAGAGACCCAGTACTTC.